The TCR beta chain under discussion was sequenced for a study of T cell responses to AZD1222 COVID-19 vaccine. Study at large: Investigators merged groups given second doses at roughly 4 or roughly 12 weeks.

Note on this clone: The antigen is undetermined.

CDR3 length: 15 residues. Deletions cut 2 bases from V and 5 bases from J, with 12 bases between. Germline CDR1 reads MDHEN; CDR2 reads SYDVKM. Sequencing was performed with immunoSEQ multiplex PCR; in TCRdb, only in-frame clones are kept and a portion is missing. The sample carries 150,000 to 200,000 clones, roughly nine tenths recorded once. Whole-study results and caveats: Reportedly, nearly half the spike-specific TCRs target unmutated variant regions. Donor demographics were predominantly white British with a female majority; clonal diversity may be underestimated.

The origin of this receptor is an adult in good health. The chain joins TRBV28 to TRBJ2-2; no firm D call. The sequenced sample was peripheral blood, obtained on day 0 of AZD1222 vaccination. The CDR3 region is CASSLLSTATGELFF. In DNA, the CDR3 is TGTGCCAGCAGTTTACTCTCCACTGCGACCGGGGAGCTGTTTTTT.